The source of this TCR beta chain is a study of T cells after posttransplantation cyclophosphamide. The study's findings and limits: Later blood repertoires were often dominated by clones from the donor CD8+ memory compartment.

This CDR3 spans 12 amino acids. The V end lost 0 bases, the J end lost 7 bases, and 7 bases lay between the germline ends. CDR1 and CDR2 (germline): GTSNPN, SVGIG (reference sequence). The table came from immunoSEQ multiplex PCR; TCRdb's copy has only in-frame clones and leaves some out. The sample presents tens of thousands of clones, none singletons. Many counts were recorded for this clone. Antigen specificity is unknown. The sequenced sample was PBMCs. V usage is TRBV30 and J usage is TRBJ1-5; tentative D call: TRBD1 (5 bases). The receptor was derived from a man aged 45-65 years in good health, CMV-negative, and a related stem cell transplant donor. This CDR3 reads CAWSVRGQPQHF. The CDR3 DNA follows: TGTGCCTGGAGTGTAAGGGGACAGCCCCAGCATTTT.